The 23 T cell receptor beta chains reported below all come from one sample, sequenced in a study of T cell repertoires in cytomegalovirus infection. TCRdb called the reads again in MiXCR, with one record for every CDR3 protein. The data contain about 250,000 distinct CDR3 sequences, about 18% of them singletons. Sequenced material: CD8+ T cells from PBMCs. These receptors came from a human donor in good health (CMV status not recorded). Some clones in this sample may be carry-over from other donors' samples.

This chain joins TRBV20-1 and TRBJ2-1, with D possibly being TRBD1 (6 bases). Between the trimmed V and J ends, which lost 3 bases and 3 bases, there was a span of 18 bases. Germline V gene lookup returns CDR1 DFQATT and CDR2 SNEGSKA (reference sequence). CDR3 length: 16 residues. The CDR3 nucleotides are TGCAGTGCTAGGGAAGGGGACACCTGGGACTACAATGAGCAGTTCTTC. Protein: CSAREGDTWDYNEQFF.

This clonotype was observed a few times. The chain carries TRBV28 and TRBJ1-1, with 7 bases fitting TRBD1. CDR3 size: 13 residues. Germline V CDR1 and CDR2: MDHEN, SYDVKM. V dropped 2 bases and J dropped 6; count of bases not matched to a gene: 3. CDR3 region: CASSLAGTAEAFF. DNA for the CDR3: TGTGCCAGCAGTTTAGCGGGGACAGCTGAAGCTTTCTTT.

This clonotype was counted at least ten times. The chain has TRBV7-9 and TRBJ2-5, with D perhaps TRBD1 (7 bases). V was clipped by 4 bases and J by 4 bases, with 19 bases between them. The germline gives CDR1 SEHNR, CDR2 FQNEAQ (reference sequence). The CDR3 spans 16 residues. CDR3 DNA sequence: TGTGCCAGCAGCTCACGGTACTACAGGGGAGGAGAGACCCAGTACTTC. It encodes CASSSRYYRGGETQYF. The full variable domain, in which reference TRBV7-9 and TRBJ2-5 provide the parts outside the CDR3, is DTGVSQNPRHKITKRGQNVTFRCDPISEHNRLYWYRQTLGQGPEFLTYFQNEAQLEKSRLLSDRFSAERPKGSFSTLEIQRTEQGDSAMYLCASSSRYYRGGETQYFGPGTRLLVL.

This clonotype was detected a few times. The CDR3 coding sequence is TGTGCCAGCAGCTCCACGCTCACAGGGTCCAATGGCTACACCTTC. Translated, it gives CASSSTLTGSNGYTF. This chain connects TRBV6-5 to TRBJ1-2, with D possibly TRBD1 on 6 matching bases. The germline CDR1 and CDR2 sequences are MNHEY and SVGAGI. V lost 6 bases, J lost 6 bases, and 20 bases lay in between. The CDR3 is 15 residues long.

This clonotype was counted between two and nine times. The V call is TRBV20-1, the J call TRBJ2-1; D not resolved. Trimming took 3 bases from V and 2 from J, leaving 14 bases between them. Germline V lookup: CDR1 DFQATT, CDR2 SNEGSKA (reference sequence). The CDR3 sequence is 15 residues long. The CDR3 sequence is CSARGDSAPYNEQFF. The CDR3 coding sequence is TGCAGTGCTAGGGGCGACTCGGCGCCCTACAATGAGCAGTTCTTC.

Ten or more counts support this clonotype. The CDR3 loop reads CASSPRDVTGPTTTNTGELFF. The CDR3 DNA reads TGCGCCAGCAGCCCTCGCGATGTTACAGGGCCAACGACGACGAACACCGGGGAGCTGTTTTTT. V and J are TRBV4-3 and TRBJ2-2; D may be TRBD1 (6 bases). The CDR3 totals 21 residues. Per germline, CDR1 LGHNA and CDR2 YSLEER. The V end lost 4 bases, the J end lost 0 bases, and 27 bases lay between the germline ends.

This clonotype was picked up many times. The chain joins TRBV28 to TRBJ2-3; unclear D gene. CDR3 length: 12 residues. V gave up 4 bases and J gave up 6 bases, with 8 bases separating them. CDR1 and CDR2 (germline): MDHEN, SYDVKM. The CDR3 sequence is CASSSSADTQYF. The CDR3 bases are TGTGCCAGCAGTTCCTCGGCGGATACGCAGTATTTT.

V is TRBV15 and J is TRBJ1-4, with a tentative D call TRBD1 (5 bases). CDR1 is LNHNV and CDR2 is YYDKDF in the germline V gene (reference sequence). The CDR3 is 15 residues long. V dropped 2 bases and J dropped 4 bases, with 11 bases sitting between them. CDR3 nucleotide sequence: TGTGCCACCAGCAGACAGGGTGGGAGTAATGAAAAACTGTTTTTT. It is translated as CATSRQGGSNEKLFF. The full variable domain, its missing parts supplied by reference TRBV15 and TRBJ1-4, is DAMVIQNPRYQVTQFGKPVTLSCSQTLNHNVMYWYQQKSSQAPKLLFHYYDKDFNNEADTPDNFQSRRPNTSFCFLDIRSPGLGDTAMYLCATSRQGGSNEKLFFGSGTQLSVL.

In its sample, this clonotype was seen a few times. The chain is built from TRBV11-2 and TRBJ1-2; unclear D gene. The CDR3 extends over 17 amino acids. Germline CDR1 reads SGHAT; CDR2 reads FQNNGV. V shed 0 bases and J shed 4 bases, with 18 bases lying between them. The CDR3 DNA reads TGTGCCAGCAGCTTAGATCAGTTGGCAGCCTCCGCCTATGGCTACACCTTC. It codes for CASSLDQLAASAYGYTF.

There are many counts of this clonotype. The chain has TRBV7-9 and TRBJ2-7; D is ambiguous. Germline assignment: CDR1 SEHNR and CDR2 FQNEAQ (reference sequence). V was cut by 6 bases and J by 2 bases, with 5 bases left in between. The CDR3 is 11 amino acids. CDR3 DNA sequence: TGTGCCAGCAGTTTAACCTACGAGCAGTACTTC. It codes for CASSLTYEQYF.

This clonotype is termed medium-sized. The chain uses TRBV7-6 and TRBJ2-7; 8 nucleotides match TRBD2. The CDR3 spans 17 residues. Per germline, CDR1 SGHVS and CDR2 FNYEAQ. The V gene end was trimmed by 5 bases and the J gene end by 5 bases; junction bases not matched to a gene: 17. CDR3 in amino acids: CASSPWGSGALPDEQYF. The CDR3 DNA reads TGTGCCAGCAGCCCTTGGGGTAGCGGGGCCCTACCGGACGAGCAGTACTTC.

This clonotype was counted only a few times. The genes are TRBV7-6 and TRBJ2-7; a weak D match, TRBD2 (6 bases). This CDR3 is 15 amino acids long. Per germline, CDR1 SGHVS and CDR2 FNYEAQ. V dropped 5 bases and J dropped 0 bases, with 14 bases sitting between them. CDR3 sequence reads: CASSRWDSSSYEQYF. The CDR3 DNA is TGTGCCAGCAGCCGATGGGACTCGAGCTCCTACGAGCAGTACTTC. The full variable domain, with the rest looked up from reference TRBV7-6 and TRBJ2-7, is GAGVSQSPRYKVTKRGQDVALRCDPISGHVSLYWYRQALGQGPEFLTYFNYEAQQDKSGLPNDRFSAERPEGSISTLTIQRTEQRDSAMYRCASSRWDSSSYEQYFGPGTRLTVT.

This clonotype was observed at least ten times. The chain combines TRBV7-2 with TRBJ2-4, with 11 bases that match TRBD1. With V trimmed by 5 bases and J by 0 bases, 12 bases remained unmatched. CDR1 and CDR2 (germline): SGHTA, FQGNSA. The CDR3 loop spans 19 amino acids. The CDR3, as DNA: TGTGCCAGCAGCCCCTGGACAGGGGGCATTTCCCTAGCCAAAAACATTCAGTACTTC. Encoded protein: CASSPWTGGISLAKNIQYF.

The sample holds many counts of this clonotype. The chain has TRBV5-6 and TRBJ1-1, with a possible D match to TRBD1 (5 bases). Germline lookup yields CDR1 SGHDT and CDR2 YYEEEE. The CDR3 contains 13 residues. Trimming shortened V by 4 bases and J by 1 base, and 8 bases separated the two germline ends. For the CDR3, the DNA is TGTGCCAGCAGCACAGGACCGAACACTGAAGCTTTCTTT. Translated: CASSTGPNTEAFF.

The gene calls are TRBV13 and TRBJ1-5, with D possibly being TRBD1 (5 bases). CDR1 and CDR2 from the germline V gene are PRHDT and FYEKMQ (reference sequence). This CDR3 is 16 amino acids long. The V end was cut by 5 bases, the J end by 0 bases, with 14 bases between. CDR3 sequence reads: CASSRRRGDSNQPQHF. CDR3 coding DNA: TGTGCCAGCAGCCGCCGGCGAGGGGATAGCAATCAGCCCCAGCATTTT.

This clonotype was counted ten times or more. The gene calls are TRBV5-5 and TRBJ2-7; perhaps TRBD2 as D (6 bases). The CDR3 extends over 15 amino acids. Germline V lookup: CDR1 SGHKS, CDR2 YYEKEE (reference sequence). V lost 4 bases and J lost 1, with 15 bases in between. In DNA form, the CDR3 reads TGTGCCAGCAGCCAAGCGGGCAGTCAATCCTACGAGCAGTACTTC. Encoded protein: CASSQAGSQSYEQYF.

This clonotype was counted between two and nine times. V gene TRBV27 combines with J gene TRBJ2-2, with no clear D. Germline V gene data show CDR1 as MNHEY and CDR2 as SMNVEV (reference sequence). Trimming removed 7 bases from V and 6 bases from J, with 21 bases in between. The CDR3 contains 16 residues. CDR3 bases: TGTGCCAGCACTTCCCCTGGGCCGTTAGGTGCCGGGGAGCTGTTTTTT. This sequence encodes CASTSPGPLGAGELFF.

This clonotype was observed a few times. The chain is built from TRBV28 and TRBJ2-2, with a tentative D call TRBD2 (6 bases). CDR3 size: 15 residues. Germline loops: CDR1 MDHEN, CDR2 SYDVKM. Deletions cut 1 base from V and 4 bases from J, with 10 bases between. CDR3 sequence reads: CASSLLLAVTGELFF. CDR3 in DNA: TGTGCCAGCAGTTTATTGTTAGCGGTCACCGGGGAGCTGTTTTTT.

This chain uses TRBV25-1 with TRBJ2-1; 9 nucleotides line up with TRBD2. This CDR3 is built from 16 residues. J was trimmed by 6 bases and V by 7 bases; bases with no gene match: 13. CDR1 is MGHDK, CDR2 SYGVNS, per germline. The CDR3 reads CASIEGAGGPLNEQFF. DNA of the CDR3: TGTGCCAGCATCGAAGGTGCGGGGGGGCCCCTCAATGAGCAGTTCTTC.

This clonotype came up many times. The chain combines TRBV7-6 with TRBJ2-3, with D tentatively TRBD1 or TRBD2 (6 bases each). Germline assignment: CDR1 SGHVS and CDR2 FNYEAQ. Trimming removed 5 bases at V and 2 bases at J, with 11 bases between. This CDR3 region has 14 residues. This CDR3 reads CASSQGGNTDTQYF. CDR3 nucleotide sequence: TGTGCCAGCAGCCAAGGGGGGAACACAGATACGCAGTATTTT.

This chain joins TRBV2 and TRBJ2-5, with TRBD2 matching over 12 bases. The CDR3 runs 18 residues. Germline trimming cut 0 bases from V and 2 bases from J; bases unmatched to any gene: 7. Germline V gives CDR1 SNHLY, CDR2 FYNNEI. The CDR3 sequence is CASSEALGLAGWQETQYF. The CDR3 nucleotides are TGTGCCAGCAGTGAAGCGCTTGGACTAGCGGGGTGGCAAGAGACCCAGTACTTC.

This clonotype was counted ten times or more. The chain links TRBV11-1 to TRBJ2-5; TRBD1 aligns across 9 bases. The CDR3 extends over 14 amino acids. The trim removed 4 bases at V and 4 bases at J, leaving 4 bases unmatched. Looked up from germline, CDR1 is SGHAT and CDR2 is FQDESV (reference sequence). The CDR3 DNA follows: TGTGCCAGCAGCTCGTACAGGGGGCCAGAGACCCAGTACTTC. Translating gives CASSSYRGPETQYF.

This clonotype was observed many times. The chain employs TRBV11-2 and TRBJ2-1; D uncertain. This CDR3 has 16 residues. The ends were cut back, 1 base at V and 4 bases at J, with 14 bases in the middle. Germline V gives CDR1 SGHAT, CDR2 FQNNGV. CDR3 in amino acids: CASSLGVTEKYNEQFF. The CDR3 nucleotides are TGTGCCAGCAGCTTAGGTGTGACGGAGAAATACAATGAGCAGTTCTTC.